A selection of T cell receptor beta chains follows, all from one sample in a study of blood T cells in healthy people across ages. TCRdb recomputed calls from the 5' RACE reads with MiXCR, one row per CDR3 protein. Of approximately 760,000 distinct CDR3 sequences listed, about 25% were seen once; the top ten hold 9.4%. These data also formed part of another study, on T cells of mothers and their children.

Sequences were obtained from blood. The source of these receptors is a boy between 5 and 17 years old in good health. The CDR3 runs from the conserved cysteine through the conserved F or W. The D gene is left open where the match is weak. Some rows mark clone size as missing; the rest say once, few, many or name a class of expanded clone.

j_gene	d_gene	abundance	v_gene	CDR3nt	CDR3aa
TRBJ1-5	.	few	TRBV5-6	TGTGCCAGCAGCCAGGGACCGGGAGGTCAGCCCCAGCATTTT	CASSQGPGGQPQHF
TRBJ1-2	.	.	TRBV7-9	TGTGCCAGCGGGCCCCGGACAAACTACACCTTC	CASGPRTNYTF
TRBJ2-1	.	.	TRBV20-1	TGCAGTGCCGAGCGGAGGAGCTCCTACAATGAGCAGTTCTTC	CSAERRSSYNEQFF
TRBJ1-1	.	.	TRBV7-2	TGTGCCAGCAGCCTGGGACTCCGCAGCGGCACTGAAGCTTTCTTT	CASSLGLRSGTEAFF
TRBJ2-1	TRBD2	.	TRBV29-1	TGCAGCGGGACCGGGACTAGCAATGAGCAGTTCTTC	CSGTGTSNEQFF
TRBJ2-1	TRBD2	.	TRBV10-3	TGTGCCATCAAGGAGACTAGCCTTAAGCAGTTCTTC	CAIKETSLKQFF
TRBJ2-1	TRBD1	.	TRBV2	TGTGCCAGCAGTGATACACAGGGGGCGGGAAATGAGCAGTTCTTC	CASSDTQGAGNEQFF
TRBJ2-1	.	.	TRBV25-1	TGTGTCAGCAGTGAATTTTACAATGAGCAGTTCTTC	CVSSEFYNEQFF
TRBJ2-5	.	.	TRBV6-5	TGTGCCAGCAGTCCCATCGGCTTCGGGCAAGAGACCCAGTACTTC	CASSPIGFGQETQYF
TRBJ2-2	.	.	TRBV6-2/TRBV6-3	TGTGCCAACAGTTACTGGAGCGGAACGAACACCGGGGAGCTGTTTTTT	CANSYWSGTNTGELFF
TRBJ1-6	.	.	TRBV5-1	TGCGCCAGCAGCTTGAGGACATACGGGTCACCCCTCCACTTT	CASSLRTYGSPLHF
TRBJ2-7	.	.	TRBV20-1	TGCAGTGCTAGAGATCCCTCTTCCTACGAGCAGTACTTC	CSARDPSSYEQYF
TRBJ2-5	TRBD2	many	TRBV12-3/TRBV12-4	TGTGCCAGCAGTTTACGGACTAGCGGGAGGGCCGGGGAGACCCAGTACTTC	CASSLRTSGRAGETQYF
TRBJ1-4	.	few	TRBV20-1	TGCAGTGCTAGTCGGGGCTCTAATGAAAAACTGTTTTTT	CSASRGSNEKLFF
TRBJ1-4	.	few	TRBV7-2	TGTGCCAGCAGCTTAGCAGGGGCCTTAGCAAGTGAAAAACTGTTTTTT	CASSLAGALASEKLFF
TRBJ1-2	TRBD1	few	TRBV7-6	TGTGCCAGCAGCTTAGCCGGGACAGGGGACGGCTACACCTTC	CASSLAGTGDGYTF
TRBJ1-2	TRBD1	few	TRBV20-1	TGCAGTGCCCCGGGACAGGTCAATGGCTACACCTTC	CSAPGQVNGYTF
TRBJ2-2	.	few	TRBV7-7	TGTGCTAGCAGCCCCCACAGCTCTCAGGGGGAGCTGTTTTTT	CASSPHSSQGELFF
TRBJ2-4	TRBD1	few	TRBV9	TGTGCCAGCAGCGGAGGACAGGCGTATCACATTCAGTACTTC	CASSGGQAYHIQYF
TRBJ1-4	.	.	TRBV5-1	TGCGCCAGCAGCTTGGAATGGACCCCTGATGAAAAACTGTTTTTT	CASSLEWTPDEKLFF
TRBJ2-1	.	.	TRBV7-9	TGTGCCAGCAGCTTAGCGGGAGCCAATTACGAGCAGTTCTTC	CASSLAGANYEQFF
TRBJ2-1	.	.	TRBV7-9	TGTGCCAGCAGCGTCGTGGTCAATGAGCAGTTCTTC	CASSVVVNEQFF
TRBJ2-1	TRBD2	few	TRBV9	TGTGCCAGCAGCGTAGCTACGGGGCTAGCGGGAGGGAACCATGAGCAGTTCTTC	CASSVATGLAGGNHEQFF
TRBJ2-5	.	.	TRBV28	TGTGCCAGCACCGAGTCGGGGCGCCAAGAGACCCAGTACTTC	CASTESGRQETQYF
TRBJ1-1	.	.	TRBV29-1	TGCAGCGTGCCCGGGAGCACTGAAGCTTTCTTT	CSVPGSTEAFF
TRBJ2-3	.	few	TRBV5-1	TGCGCCAGCAGCTTGGACGGACGGAGCACAGATACGCAGTATTTT	CASSLDGRSTDTQYF
TRBJ2-2	.	few	TRBV20-1	TGCAGTGTCTTGAGGGACGGGAACACCGGGGAGCTGTTTTTT	CSVLRDGNTGELFF
TRBJ2-7	.	few	TRBV29-1	TGCAGCGTTGCAAGGACCAGCTCCTACGAGCAGTACTTC	CSVARTSSYEQYF
TRBJ1-4	TRBD1	.	TRBV4-2	TGTGCCAGCAGCCCGACCGGGACAGGAGGGGCTAATGAAAAACTGTTTTTT	CASSPTGTGGANEKLFF
TRBJ2-7	TRBD2	.	TRBV14	TGTGCCAGCAGTTATACTAGCGGAGGGTACGAGCAGTACTTC	CASSYTSGGYEQYF
TRBJ2-1	TRBD2	.	TRBV20-1	TGCAGTGCTAGAGATGGGCTAGCGGGAAACTTGAATGAGCAGTTCTTC	CSARDGLAGNLNEQFF
TRBJ2-5	TRBD1	.	TRBV29-1	TGCAGCGTTGGGACAGGACAAGAGACCCAGTACTTC	CSVGTGQETQYF
TRBJ1-2	TRBD1	.	TRBV7-2	TGTGCCAGCAGCCAGCCGGGACAGGGGACGGGCTACACCTTC	CASSQPGQGTGYTF
TRBJ2-7	.	.	TRBV9	TGTGCCAGCAGCGTAGTCGGGGCAGGTAACGACGAGCAGTACTTC	CASSVVGAGNDEQYF
TRBJ2-7	.	.	TRBV28	TGTGCCAGCAGTTTGGAGCGTCGCGAGCAGTACTTC	CASSLERREQYF
TRBJ1-5	.	.	TRBV10-3	TGTGCCATCAGTGAGTCCCAGGGGATTTCGCCCCAGCATTTT	CAISESQGISPQHF
TRBJ2-2	TRBD2	few	TRBV9	TGTGCCAGCGCTAGCGGGGGACCCCACACCGGGGAGCTGTTTTTT	CASASGGPHTGELFF
TRBJ2-7	.	.	TRBV9	TGTGCCAGCAGCGGACAATATAACGAGCAGTACTTC	CASSGQYNEQYF
TRBJ2-5	TRBD1	.	TRBV7-2	TGTGCCAGCAGCTCCGGGGGACAGGGCGTAAAGACCCAGTACTTC	CASSSGGQGVKTQYF
TRBJ2-1	.	few	TRBV20-1	TGCAGTGCTAGAGATCTAGCCAGCAATGAGCAGTTCTTC	CSARDLASNEQFF
TRBJ1-1	.	.	TRBV6-2/TRBV6-3	TGTGCCAGCAGCAAGAGACAGATGAACACTGAAGCTTTCTTT	CASSKRQMNTEAFF
TRBJ2-7	.	few	TRBV7-2	TGTGCCAGCGGCTTAAGCAACTACGAGCAGTACTTC	CASGLSNYEQYF
TRBJ2-1	TRBD2	once	TRBV7-9	TGTGCCAGCACCTCACTTAGTATCCGACTAGCGGGAGGCAATGAGCAGTTCTTC	CASTSLSIRLAGGNEQFF
TRBJ2-2	.	.	TRBV20-1	TGCAGTGCTAGTTCAGCTGCCGGGGAGCTGTTTTTT	CSASSAAGELFF
TRBJ2-1	.	many	TRBV20-1	TGCAGTGCTAGAGTGATCGGATCGAGCTCCTACAATGAGCAGTTCTTC	CSARVIGSSSYNEQFF